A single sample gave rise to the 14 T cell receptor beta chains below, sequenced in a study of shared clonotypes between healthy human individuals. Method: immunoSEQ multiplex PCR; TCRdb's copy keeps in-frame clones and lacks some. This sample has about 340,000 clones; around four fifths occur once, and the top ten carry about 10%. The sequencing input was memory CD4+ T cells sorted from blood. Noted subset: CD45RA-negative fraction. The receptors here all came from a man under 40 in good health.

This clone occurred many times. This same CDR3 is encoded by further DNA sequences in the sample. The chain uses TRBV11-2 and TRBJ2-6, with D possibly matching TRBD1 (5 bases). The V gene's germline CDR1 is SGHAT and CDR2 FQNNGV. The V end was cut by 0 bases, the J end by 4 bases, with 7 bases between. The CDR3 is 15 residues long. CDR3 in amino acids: CASSLDRAGANVLTF. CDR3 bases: TGTGCCAGCAGCTTAGACAGGGCCGGGGCCAACGTCCTGACTTTC.

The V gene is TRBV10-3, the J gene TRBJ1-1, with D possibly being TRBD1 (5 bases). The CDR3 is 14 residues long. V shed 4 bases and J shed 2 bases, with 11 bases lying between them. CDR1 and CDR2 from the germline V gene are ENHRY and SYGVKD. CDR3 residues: CAISGDRTNTEAFF. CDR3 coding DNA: TGTGCCATCAGTGGGGACCGGACAAACACTGAAGCTTTCTTT.

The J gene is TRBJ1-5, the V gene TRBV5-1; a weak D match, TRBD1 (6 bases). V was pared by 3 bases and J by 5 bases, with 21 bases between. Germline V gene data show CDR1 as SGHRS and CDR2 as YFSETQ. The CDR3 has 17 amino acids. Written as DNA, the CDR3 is TGCGCCAGCAGCTCTAACCGGATAGGGGGGGTGTATCAGCCCCAGCATTTT. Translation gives CASSSNRIGGVYQPQHF.

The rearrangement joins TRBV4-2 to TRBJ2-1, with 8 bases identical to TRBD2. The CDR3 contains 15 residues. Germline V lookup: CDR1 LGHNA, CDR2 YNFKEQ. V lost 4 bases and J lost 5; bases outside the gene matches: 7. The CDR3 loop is CASSPHSGGNNEQFF. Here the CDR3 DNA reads TGTGCCAGCAGCCCCCATTCGGGAGGGAACAATGAGCAGTTCTTC.

In nucleotides, the CDR3 is TGTGCCAGCAGCTTGGATGGGGGCCGGACTGGAAACACCATATATTTT. Its protein product is CASSLDGGRTGNTIYF. The V and J genes are TRBV5-4 and TRBJ1-3; D is possibly TRBD1 (6 bases). Germline CDR1 is SGHNT and CDR2 is YYREEE (reference sequence). This CDR3 has 16 residues. V shed 0 bases and J shed 2 bases, with 12 bases lying between them.

The chain's CDR3 is CASSTPGQSYEQYF. DNA for the CDR3: TGCGCCAGCAGCACACCGGGACAGTCCTACGAGCAGTACTTC. J is TRBJ2-7 and V is TRBV4-1, with 7 bases fitting TRBD1. Germline V gene lookup returns CDR1 MGHRA and CDR2 YSYEKL. The CDR3 has 14 amino acids. The ends lost 5 bases at V and 1 base at J; junction bases unmatched: 5.

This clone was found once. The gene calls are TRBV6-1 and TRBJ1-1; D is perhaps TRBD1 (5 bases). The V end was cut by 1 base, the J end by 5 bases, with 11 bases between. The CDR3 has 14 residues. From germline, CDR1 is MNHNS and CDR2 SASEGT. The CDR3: CASSEVQGYTEAFF. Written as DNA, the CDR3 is TGTGCCAGCAGTGAAGTCCAGGGCTATACTGAAGCTTTCTTT.

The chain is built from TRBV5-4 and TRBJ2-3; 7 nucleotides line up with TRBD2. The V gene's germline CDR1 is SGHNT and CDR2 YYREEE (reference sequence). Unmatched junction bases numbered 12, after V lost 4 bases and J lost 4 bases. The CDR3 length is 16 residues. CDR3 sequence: CASSHGGGSMADTQYF. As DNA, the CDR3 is TGTGCCAGCAGCCACGGAGGCGGGAGTATGGCAGATACGCAGTATTTT.

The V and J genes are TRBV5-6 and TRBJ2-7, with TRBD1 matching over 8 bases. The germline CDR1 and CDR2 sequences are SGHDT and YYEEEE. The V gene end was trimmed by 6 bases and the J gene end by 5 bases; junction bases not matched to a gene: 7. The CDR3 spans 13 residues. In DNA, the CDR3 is TGTGCCAGCACCCGGGACAGGCTCCACGAGCAGTACTTC. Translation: CASTRDRLHEQYF.

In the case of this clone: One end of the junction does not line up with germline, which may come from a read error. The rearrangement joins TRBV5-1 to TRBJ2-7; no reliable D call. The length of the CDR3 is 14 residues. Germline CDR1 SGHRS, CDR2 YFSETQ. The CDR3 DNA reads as TGCGCCAGCAGCTTGGCCGGCCGCCAATTATCGCCGTTCTTC. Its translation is CASSLAGRQLSPFF.

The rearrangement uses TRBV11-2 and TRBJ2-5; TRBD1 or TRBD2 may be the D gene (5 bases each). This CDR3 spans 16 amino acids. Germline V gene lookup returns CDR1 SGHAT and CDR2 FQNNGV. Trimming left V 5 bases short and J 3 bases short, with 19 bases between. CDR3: CASSLGGTGRKETQYF. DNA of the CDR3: TGTGCCAGCAGCCTAGGTGGGACGGGAAGAAAAGAGACCCAGTACTTC.

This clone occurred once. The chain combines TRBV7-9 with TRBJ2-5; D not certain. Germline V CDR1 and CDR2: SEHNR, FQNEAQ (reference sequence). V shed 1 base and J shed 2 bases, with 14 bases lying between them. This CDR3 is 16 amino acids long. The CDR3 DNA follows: TGTGCCAGCAGCTTAGGAGGATGGGCTGGGCAAGAGACCCAGTACTTC. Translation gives CASSLGGWAGQETQYF.

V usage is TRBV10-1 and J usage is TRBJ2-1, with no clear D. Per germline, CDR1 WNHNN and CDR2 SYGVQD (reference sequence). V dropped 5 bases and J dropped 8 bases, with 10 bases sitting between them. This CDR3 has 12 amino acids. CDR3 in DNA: TGCGCCAGCAGTTATAATAGGGATGAGCAGTTCTTC. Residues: CASSYNRDEQFF.

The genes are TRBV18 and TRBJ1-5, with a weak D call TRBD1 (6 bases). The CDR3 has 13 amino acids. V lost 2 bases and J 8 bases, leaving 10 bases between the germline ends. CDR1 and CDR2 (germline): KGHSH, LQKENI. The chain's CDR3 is CASSPGGAEPQHF. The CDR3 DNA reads TGTGCCAGCTCACCAGGGGGGGCAGAGCCCCAGCATTTT.